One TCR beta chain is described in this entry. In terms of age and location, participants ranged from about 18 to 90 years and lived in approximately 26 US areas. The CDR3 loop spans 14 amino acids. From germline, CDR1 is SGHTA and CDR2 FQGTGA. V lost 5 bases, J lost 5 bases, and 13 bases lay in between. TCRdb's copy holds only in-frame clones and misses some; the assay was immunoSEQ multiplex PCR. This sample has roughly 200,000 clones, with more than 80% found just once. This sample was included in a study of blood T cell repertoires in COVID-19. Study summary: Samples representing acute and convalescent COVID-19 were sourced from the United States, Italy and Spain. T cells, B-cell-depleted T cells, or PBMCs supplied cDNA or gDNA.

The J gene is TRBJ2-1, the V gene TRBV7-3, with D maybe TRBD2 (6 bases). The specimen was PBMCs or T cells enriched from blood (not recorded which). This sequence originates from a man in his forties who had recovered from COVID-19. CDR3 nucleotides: TGTGCCAGCAGCGCGGGACTTTGGGACAATGAGCAGTTCTTC. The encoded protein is CASSAGLWDNEQFF.